The sequence of this T cell receptor beta chain was determined in a study of blood T cell repertoires in COVID-19. The protocol was immunoSEQ multiplex PCR, while the TCRdb copy is restricted to in-frame clones and leaves out a portion. The repertoire consists of roughly 220,000 clones, with around four fifths occurring once and the leading ten covering 20%. The CDR3 length is 16 residues. Trimming took 4 bases from V and 2 from J; bases not matched to a gene: 7. Germline CDR1 is SGHRS and CDR2 is YFSETQ. Sample: peripheral blood. V usage is TRBV5-1 and J usage is TRBJ2-5; 11 bases line up with TRBD2. This receptor was taken from a man aged 25 to 45 with active or convalescent COVID-19. CDR3 sequence reads: CASSPGLAGGQETQYF. Written as DNA, the CDR3 is TGCGCCAGCAGCCCCGGACTAGCGGGTGGGCAAGAGACCCAGTACTTC. Full variable domain (outside the CDR3, taken from reference TRBV5-1 and TRBJ2-5): KAGVTQTPRYLIKTRGQQVTLSCSPISGHRSVSWYQQTPGQGLQFLFEYFSETQRNKGNFPGRFSGRQFSNSRSEMNVSTLELGDSALYLCASSPGLAGGQETQYFGPGTRLLVL.